This entry is about one T cell receptor beta chain. Antigen specificity is unknown. The data were taken from a study of cytomegalovirus exposure and HLA in healthy donors. Findings and limits, study-wide: Later on, an analysis found that several of the most significant clusters appeared to be linked to common viral pathogens, which included parvovirus B19.

PCR amplification relied on 60 Vbeta primers (plus 13 Jbeta primers). As handled by the study authors: There were around 78 million unique TCR beta chains by a later count, and around 10 million of them were shared. The repertoire was sequenced with immunoSEQ multiplex PCR; TCRdb's copy has only in-frame clones and lacks some. From that table come the V and J calls and clone size; the DNA was used to work out D and trimming. This sample has about 120,000 clones; less than 85% occur once, and the top ten carry roughly 16%. Germline V gene lookup returns CDR1 SGHTA and CDR2 FQGNSA. J lost 3 bases, V lost 5 bases, and 18 bases had no gene match. The CDR3 spans 18 residues.

Sequencing was carried out using PBMCs. This sequence originates from a man in his fifties in good health and CMV-seropositive. The V call is TRBV7-2, the J call TRBJ2-7; the match to TRBD2 covers 8 bases. The CDR3 spells CASSGTGGLGSPFYEQYF. Here the CDR3 DNA reads TGTGCCAGCAGCGGGACCGGGGGACTAGGATCCCCATTCTACGAGCAGTACTTC.